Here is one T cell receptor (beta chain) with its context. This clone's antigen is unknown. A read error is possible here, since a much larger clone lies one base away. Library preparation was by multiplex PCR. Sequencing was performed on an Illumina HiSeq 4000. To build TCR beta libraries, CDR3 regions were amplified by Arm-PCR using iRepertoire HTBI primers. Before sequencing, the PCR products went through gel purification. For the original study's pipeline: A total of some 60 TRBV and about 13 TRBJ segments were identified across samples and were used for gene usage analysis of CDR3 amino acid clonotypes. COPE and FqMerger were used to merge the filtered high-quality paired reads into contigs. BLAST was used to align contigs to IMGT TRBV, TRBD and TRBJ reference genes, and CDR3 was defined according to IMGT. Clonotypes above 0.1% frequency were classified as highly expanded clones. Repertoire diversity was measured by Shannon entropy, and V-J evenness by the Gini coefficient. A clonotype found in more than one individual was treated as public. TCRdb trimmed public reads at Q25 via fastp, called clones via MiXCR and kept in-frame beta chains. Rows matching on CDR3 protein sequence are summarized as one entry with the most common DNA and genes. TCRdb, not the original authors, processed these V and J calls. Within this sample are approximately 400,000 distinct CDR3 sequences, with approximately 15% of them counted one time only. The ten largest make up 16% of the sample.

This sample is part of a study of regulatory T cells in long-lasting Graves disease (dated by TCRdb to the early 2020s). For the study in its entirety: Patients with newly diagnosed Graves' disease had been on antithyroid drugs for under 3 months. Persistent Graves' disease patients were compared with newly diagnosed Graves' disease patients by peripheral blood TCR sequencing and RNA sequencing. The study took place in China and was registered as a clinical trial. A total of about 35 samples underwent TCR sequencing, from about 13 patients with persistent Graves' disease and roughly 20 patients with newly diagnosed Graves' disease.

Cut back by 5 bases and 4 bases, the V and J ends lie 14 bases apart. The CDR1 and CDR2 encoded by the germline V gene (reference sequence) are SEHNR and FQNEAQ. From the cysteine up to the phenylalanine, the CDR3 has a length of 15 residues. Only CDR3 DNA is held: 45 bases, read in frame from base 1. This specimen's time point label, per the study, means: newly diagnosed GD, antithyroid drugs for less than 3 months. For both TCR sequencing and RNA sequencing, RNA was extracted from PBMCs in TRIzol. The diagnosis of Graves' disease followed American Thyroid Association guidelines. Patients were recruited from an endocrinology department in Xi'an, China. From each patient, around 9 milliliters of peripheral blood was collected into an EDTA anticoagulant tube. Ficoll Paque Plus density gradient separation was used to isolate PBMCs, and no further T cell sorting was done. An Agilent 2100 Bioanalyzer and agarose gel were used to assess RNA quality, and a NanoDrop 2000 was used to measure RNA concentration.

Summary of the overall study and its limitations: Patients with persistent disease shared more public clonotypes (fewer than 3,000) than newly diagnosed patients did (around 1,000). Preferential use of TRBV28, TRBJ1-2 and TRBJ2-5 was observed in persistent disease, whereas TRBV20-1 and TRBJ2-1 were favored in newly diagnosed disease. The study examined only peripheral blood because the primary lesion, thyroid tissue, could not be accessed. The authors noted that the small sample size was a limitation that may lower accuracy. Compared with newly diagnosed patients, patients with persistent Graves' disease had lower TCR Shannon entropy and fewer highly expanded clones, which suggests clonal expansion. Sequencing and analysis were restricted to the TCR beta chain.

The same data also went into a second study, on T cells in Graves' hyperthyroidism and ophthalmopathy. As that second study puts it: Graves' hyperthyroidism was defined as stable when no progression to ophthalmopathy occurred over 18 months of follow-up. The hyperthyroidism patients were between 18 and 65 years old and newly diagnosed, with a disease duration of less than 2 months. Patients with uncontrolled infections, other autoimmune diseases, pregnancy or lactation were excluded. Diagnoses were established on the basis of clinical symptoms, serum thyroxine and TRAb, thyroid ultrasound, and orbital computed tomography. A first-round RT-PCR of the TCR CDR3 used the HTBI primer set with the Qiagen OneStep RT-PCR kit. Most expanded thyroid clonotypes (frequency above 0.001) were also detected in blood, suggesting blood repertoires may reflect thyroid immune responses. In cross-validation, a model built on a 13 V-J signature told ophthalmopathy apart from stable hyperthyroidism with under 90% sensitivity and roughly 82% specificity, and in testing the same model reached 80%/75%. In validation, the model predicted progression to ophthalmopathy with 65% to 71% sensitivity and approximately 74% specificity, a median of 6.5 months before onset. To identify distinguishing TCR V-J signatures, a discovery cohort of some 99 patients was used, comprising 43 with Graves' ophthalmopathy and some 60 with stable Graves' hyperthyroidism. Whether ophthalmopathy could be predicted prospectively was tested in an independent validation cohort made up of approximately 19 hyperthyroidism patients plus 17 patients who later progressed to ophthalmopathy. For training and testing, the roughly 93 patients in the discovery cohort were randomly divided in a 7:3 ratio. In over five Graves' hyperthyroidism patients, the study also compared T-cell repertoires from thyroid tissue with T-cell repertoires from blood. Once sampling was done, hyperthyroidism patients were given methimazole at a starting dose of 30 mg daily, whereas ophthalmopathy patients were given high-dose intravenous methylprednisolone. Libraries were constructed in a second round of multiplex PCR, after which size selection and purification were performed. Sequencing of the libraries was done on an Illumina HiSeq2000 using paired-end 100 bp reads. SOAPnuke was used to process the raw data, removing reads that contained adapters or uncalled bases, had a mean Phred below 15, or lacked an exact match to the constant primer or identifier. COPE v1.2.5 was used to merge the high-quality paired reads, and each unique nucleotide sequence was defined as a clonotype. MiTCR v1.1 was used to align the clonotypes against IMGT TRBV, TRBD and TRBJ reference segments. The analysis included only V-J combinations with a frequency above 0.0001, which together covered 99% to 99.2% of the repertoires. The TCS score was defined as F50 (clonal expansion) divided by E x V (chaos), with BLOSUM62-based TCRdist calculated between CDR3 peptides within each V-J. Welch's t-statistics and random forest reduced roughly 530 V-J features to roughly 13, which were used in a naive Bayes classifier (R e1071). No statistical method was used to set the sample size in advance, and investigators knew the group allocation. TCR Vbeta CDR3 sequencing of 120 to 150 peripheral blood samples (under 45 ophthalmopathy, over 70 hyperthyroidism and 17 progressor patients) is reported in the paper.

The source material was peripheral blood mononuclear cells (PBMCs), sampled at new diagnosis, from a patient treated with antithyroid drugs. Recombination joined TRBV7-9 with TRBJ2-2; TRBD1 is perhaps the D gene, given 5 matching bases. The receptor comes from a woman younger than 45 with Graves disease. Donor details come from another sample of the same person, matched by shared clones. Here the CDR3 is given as CASSQPGRATGELFF. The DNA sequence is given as TGTGCCAGCAGCCAACCCGGCAGGGCCACCGGGGAGCTGTTTTTT.